These 11 T cell receptor beta chains were all obtained from the same sample, sequenced in a study of shared clonotypes between healthy human individuals. Repertoires were generated with immunoSEQ multiplex PCR, while TCRdb's copy carries only in-frame clones and drops some. The repertoire holds around 320,000 clones, with around 86% as singletons. The sample comprised memory CD8+ T cells sorted from blood. Subset described: CD45RO+ cells pooled with CCR7-negative TemRA cells. The receptors were sampled from a man younger than 35 in good health.

The rearrangement uses TRBV27 and TRBJ2-6; 8 bases line up with TRBD1. This CDR3 comprises 15 residues. Germline lookup yields CDR1 MNHEY and CDR2 SMNVEV (reference sequence). V gave up 5 bases and J gave up 4 bases; unmatched junction bases: 4. CDR3 loop: CASSPGQGGANVLTF. CDR3 sequence (DNA): TGTGCCAGCAGTCCCGGACAGGGAGGGGCCAACGTCCTGACTTTC.

The chain is built from TRBV30 and TRBJ2-7; D uncertain. The V and J ends lost 4 bases and 2 bases respectively, with 9 bases between them. Germline V gene data show CDR1 as GTSNPN and CDR2 as SVGIG (reference sequence). This CDR3 has 12 residues. The CDR3 loop reads CAWINSPYEQYF. The CDR3 region has the DNA TGTGCCTGGATAAACAGTCCCTACGAGCAGTACTTC.

On this clone: The identical CDR3 is also encoded by other nucleotide sequences in the sample. The CDR3 loop reads CASSLMADEQFF. The CDR3 DNA is TGTGCCAGCAGCTTAATGGCGGATGAGCAGTTCTTC. This chain joins TRBV11-2 and TRBJ2-1, with D unresolved. V lost 2 bases and J 8 bases, leaving 7 bases between the germline ends. CDR3 size: 12 residues. Germline loops: CDR1 SGHAT, CDR2 FQNNGV.

This clone was observed a single time. The rearrangement joins TRBV10-1 to TRBJ2-3; 9 bases agree with TRBD1. CDR1 and CDR2 from the germline V gene are WNHNN and SYGVQD (reference sequence). Unmatched junction bases numbered 18, after V lost 6 bases and J lost 2 bases. The CDR3 is 19 amino acids. CDR3 in DNA: TGCGCCAGCAGGATCTCGGGACAGGGTATGAGGACCACCACAGATACGCAGTATTTT. The encoded protein is CASRISGQGMRTTTDTQYF.

This chain connects TRBV7-2 to TRBJ2-7; D not certain. Per the germline V gene, CDR1 is SGHTA and CDR2 is FQGNSA. V lost 5 bases to trimming and J lost 2 bases, with 16 bases between them. The CDR3 spans 15 residues. The CDR3 DNA reads TGTGCCAGCAGCCCTGAGATATACACAGCCTACGAGCAGTACTTC. It yields the protein CASSPEIYTAYEQYF.

This rearrangement joins TRBV5-8 to TRBJ1-2; D unclear. With 0 bases removed from V and 0 bases from J, the gap between germline ends came to 12 bases. This CDR3 is 16 amino acids long. Looked up from germline, CDR1 is SGHTS and CDR2 is YDEGEE. The CDR3 nucleotides read TGTGCCAGCAGCTTGGAGCCCCCACTAGCTAACTATGGCTACACCTTC. Its protein is CASSLEPPLANYGYTF.

In this sample, this clone turned up many times. The V and J genes are TRBV5-1 and TRBJ2-7; D perhaps matches TRBD2 (5 bases). Germline lookup yields CDR1 SGHRS and CDR2 YFSETQ. The CDR3 is 14 residues long. Trimming stripped 0 bases from V and 2 bases from J, with 9 bases between. For the CDR3, the DNA is TGCGCCAGCAGCTTGGCCCGACTACCCTACGAGCAGTACTTC. Its protein is CASSLARLPYEQYF.

The gene calls are TRBV27 and TRBJ1-2; D gene uncertain. Trimming removed 6 bases at V and 8 bases at J, with 16 bases between. Germline CDR1 is MNHEY and CDR2 is SMNVEV (reference sequence). The CDR3 runs 13 residues. Written as DNA, the CDR3 is TGTGCCAGCAGACCCAGGAACCTCTGGGGCTACACCTTC. Encoded protein: CASRPRNLWGYTF.

A remark on this clone: In this CDR3 the conserved last residue, phenylalanine or tryptophan, is missing, so a read error is likely. Because the CDR3's place on the DNA is in doubt, the DNA is left out and the CDR3 is given as listed by TCRdb. V and J are TRBV10-1 and TRBJ1-1; the table's D call, TRBD1, has no DNA check behind it. The CDR3 contains 9 residues when both ends are counted. Germline assignment: CDR1 WNHNN and CDR2 SYGVQD (reference sequence). CDR3 region: CASSRGQEI.

This chain connects TRBV10-2 to TRBJ1-1; TRBD1 matches 9 bases. Germline V gives CDR1 WSHSY, CDR2 SAAADI. The CDR3 is 14 amino acids. V shed 6 bases and J 4 bases; nucleotides not matched to a gene: 6. The CDR3 sequence is CASSRDRVGTEAFF. The CDR3 DNA follows: TGCGCCAGCAGCCGGGACAGGGTGGGCACTGAAGCTTTCTTT.

This clone was observed a single time. The CDR3 DNA sequence: TGTGCCATCAGTGACGGTCACCCCACCGGGGAGCTGTTTTTT. Its protein is CAISDGHPTGELFF. The chain carries TRBV10-3 and TRBJ2-2; no definite D call. The germline V gene has CDR1 ENHRY and CDR2 SYGVKD. The CDR3 sequence is 14 residues long. V was trimmed by 3 bases and J by 4 bases, leaving 9 bases between them.